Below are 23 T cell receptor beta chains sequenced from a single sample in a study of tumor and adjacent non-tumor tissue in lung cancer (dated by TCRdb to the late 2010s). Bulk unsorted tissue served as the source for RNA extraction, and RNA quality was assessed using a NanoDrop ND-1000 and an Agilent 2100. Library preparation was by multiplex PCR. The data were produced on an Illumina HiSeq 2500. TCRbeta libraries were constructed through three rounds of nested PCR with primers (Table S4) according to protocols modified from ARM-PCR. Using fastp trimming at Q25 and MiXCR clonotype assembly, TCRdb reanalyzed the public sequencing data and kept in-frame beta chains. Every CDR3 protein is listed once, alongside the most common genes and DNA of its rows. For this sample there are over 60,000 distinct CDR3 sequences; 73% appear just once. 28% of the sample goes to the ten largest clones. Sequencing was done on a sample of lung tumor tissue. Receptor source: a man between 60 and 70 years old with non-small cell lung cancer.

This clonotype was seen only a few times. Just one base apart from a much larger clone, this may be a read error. CDR3 sequence reads: CASSSGSGSTGNAIYF. CDR3 sequence (DNA): TGTGCCAGCAGCTCTGGGTCAGGGTCTACTGGAAACGCCATATATTTT. This chain uses TRBV5-4 with TRBJ1-3; D perhaps matches TRBD1 (5 bases). This CDR3 region has 16 residues. The V gene's germline CDR1 is SGHNT and CDR2 YYREEE (reference sequence).

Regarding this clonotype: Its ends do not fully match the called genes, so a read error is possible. The DNA of the CDR3 is TGCAGCGTATCGAGACTAGCGGGAGAATTCGGTGAGACCCAATACTTC. It yields the protein CSVSRLAGEFGETQYF. The chain has TRBV29-1 and TRBJ2-5; 12 nucleotides agree with TRBD2. The CDR3 runs to 16 residues. Germline V gene lookup returns CDR1 SQVTM and CDR2 ANQGSEA. Full variable domain (missing parts from reference TRBV29-1 and TRBJ2-5): SAVISQKPSRDICQRGTSLTIQCQVDSQVTMMFWYRQQPGQSLTLIATANQGSEATYESGFVIDKFPISRPNLTFSTLTVSNMSPEDSSIYLCSVSRLAGEFGETQYFGPGTRLLVL.

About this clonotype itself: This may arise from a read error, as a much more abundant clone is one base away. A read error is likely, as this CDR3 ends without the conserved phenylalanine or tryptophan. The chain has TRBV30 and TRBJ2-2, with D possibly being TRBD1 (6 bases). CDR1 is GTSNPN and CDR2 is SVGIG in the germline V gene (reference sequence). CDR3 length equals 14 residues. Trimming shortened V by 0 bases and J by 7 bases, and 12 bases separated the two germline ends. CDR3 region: CAWSVPGAGGELFV. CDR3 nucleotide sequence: TGTGCCTGGAGTGTACCAGGGGCGGGCGGGGAGCTGTTTGTT.

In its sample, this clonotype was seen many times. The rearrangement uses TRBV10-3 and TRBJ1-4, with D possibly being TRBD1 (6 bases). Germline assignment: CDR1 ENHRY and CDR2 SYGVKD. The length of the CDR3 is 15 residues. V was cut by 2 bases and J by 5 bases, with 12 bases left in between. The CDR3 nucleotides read TGTGCCATCAGTGAGACAGGGAATGAAAATGAAAAACTGTTTTTT. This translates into CAISETGNENEKLFF.

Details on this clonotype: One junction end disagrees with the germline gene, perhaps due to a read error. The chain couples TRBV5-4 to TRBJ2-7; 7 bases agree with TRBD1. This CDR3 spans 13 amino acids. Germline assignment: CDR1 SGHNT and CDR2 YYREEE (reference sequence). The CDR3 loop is CANSTTGYYVQYF. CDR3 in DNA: TGTGCCAACAGCACGACAGGGTACTACGTGCAGTACTTC.

The CDR3 coding sequence is TGTGCCATCAGGCGACTTCAGGGATGTCAGCCCCAGCATTTT. Translated: CAIRRLQGCQPQHF. The chain is built from TRBV6-5 and TRBJ1-5, with a weak D call TRBD1 (5 bases). The germline CDR1 and CDR2 sequences are MNHEY and SVGAGI. Deletions cut 10 bases from V and 6 bases from J, with 19 bases between. This CDR3 region has 14 residues.

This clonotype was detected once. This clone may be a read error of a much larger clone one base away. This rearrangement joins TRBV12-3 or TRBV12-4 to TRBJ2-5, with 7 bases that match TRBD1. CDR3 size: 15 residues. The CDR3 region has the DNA TGTGCCAGCAGCCCTAGACAGGGACGATCAGAGACCCGGTACTTC. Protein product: CASSPRQGRSETRYF.

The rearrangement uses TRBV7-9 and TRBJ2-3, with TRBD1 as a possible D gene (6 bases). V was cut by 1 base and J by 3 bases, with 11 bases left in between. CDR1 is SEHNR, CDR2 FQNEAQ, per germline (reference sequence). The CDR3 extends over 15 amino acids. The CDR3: CASSLGQGRTDTQYF. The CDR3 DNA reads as TGTGCCAGCAGCTTAGGCCAGGGGAGAACAGATACGCAGTATTTT.

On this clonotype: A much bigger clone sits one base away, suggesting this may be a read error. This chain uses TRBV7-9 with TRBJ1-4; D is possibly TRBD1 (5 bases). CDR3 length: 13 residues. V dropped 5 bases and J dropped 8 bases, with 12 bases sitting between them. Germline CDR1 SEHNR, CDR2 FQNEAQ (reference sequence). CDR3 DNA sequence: TGTGCCAGCAGCATTCAGGGTAGCGAAAAACTGTTTTTT. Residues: CASSIQGSEKLFF.

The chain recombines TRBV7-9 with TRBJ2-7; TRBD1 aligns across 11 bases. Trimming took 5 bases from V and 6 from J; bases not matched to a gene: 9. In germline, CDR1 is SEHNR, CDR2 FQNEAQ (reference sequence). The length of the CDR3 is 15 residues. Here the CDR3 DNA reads TGTGCCAGCAGCATATGGACAGGGGGCCTCTTCGAGCAGTACTTC. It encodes CASSIWTGGLFEQYF.

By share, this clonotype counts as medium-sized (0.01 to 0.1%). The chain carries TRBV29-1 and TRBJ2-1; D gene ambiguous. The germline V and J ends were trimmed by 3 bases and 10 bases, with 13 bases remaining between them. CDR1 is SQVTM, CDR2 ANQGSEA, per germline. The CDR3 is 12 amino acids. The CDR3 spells CSVDRQIGEQFF. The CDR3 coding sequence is TGCAGCGTTGACAGGCAGATCGGGGAGCAGTTCTTC.

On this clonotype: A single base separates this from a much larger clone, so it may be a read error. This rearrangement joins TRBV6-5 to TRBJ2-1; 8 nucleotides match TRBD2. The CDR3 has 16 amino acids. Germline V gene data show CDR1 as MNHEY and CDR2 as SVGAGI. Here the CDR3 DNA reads TGTGCCGGCAGTGATATAGCGGGAAAATTCTACAATGAGCAGTTCTTC. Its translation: CAGSDIAGKFYNEQFF.

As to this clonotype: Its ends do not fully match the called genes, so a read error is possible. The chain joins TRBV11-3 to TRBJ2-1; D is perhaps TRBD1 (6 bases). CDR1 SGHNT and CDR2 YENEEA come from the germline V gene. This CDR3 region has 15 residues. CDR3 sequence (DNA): TGTGCCAGTAGCTTAGGACAGTCCCGTGGCAATGAGCAGTTCTTC. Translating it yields CASSLGQSRGNEQFF. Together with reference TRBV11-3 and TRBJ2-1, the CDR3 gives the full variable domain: EAGVVQSPRYKIIEKKQPVAFWCNPISGHNTLYWYLQNLGQGPELLIRYENEEAVDDSQLPKDRFSAERLKGVDSTLKIQPAELGDSAVYLCASSLGQSRGNEQFFGPGTRLTVL.

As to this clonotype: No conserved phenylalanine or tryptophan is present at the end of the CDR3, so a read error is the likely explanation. The CDR3 is CASGLRNTEAFS. CDR3 DNA sequence: TGTGCCAGCGGCTTAAGGAACACTGAAGCTTTCTCT. This chain links TRBV5-5 with TRBJ1-1; no reliable D call. Germline lookup yields CDR1 SGHKS and CDR2 YYEKEE (reference sequence). CDR3 size: 12 residues.

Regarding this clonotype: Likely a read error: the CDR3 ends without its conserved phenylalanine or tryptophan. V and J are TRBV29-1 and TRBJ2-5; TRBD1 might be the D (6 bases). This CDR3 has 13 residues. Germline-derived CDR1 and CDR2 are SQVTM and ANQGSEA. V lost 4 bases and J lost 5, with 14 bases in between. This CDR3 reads CSVADRYNETQYY. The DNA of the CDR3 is TGCAGCGTTGCCGACAGGTACAACGAGACCCAGTACTAC.

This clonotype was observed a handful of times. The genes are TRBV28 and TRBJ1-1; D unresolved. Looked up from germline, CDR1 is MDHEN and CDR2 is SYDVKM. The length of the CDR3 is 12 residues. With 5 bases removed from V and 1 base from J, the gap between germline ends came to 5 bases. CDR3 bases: TGTGCCAGCAGTCGGGGGAACACTGAAGCTTTCTTT. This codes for CASSRGNTEAFF.

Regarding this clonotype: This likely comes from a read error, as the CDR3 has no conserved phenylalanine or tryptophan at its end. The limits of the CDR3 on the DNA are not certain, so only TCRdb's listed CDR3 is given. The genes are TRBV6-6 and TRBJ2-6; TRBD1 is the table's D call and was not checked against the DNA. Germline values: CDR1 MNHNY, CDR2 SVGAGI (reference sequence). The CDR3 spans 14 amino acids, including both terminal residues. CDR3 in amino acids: CASGAGNRANVVTL.

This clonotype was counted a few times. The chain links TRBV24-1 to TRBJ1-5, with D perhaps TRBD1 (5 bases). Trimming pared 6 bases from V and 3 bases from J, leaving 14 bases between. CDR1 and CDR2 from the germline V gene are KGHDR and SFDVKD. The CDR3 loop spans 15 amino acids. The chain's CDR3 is CATSSDRGFNQPQHF. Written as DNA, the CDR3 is TGTGCCACCAGTTCAGATAGGGGCTTCAATCAGCCCCAGCATTTT.

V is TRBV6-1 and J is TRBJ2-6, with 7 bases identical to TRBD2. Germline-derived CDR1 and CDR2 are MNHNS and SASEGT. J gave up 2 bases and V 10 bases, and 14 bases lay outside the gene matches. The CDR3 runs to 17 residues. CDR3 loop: CANLPGLTGAGANVLTF. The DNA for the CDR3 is TGTGCCAACTTACCGGGACTAACGGGAGCTGGGGCCAACGTCCTGACTTTC.

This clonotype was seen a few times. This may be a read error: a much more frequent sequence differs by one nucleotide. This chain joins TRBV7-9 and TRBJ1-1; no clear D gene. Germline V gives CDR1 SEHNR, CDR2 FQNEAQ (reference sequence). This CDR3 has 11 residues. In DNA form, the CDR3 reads TGTGCCAACAGCTTATTATCTGAAGCTTTCTTT. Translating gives CANSLLSEAFF. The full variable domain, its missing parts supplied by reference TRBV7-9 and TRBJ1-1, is DTGVSQNPRHKITKRGQNVTFRCDPISEHNRLYWYRQTLGQGPEFLTYFQNEAQLEKSRLLSDRFSAERPKGSFSTLEIQRTEQGDSAMYLCANSLLSEAFFGQGTRLTVV.

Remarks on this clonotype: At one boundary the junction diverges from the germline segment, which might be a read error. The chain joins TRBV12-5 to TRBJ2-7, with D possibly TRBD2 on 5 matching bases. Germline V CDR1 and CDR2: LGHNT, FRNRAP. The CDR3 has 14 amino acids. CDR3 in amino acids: CASGLARDSYERYF. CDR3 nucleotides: TGTGCTAGTGGTTTGGCCCGGGATAGTTATGAGCGGTACTTC.

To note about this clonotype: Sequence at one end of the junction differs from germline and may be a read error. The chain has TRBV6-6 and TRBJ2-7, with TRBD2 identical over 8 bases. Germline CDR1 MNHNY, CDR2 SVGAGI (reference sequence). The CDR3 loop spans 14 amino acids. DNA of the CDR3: TGTACCAGCATGCCGGGACTAGGGGTAAGGATGCAGTACTTC. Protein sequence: CTSMPGLGVRMQYF.

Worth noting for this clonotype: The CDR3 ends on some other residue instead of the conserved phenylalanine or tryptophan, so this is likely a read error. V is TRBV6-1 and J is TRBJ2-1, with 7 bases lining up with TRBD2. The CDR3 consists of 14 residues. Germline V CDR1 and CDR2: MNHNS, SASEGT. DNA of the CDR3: TGTGCCAGCTTCTCCGCAGCGGGGTACAATGGGCAGTTCTTA. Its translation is CASFSAAGYNGQFL.